This T cell receptor beta chain was profiled in a study of cytomegalovirus exposure and HLA in healthy donors. Overall study findings and caveats: In a later analysis, a missense DCLRE1C variant was linked to TCR beta V- and J-gene trimming. Earlier findings revealed that most TCR beta V segments proved productive either about 90% or about 30% of the time.

Trimming removed 4 bases at V and 3 bases at J, with 16 bases between. Per germline, CDR1 SGHTA and CDR2 FQGNSA. This CDR3 comprises 16 residues. Primers: 60 Vbeta forward and 13 Jbeta reverse. Sequenced by immunoSEQ multiplex PCR; TCRdb stores in-frame clones only, minus some. In the table there are roughly 130,000 clones, over 60% of which are singletons. A word on this clone: Its antigen is not identified.

This TCR derives from a woman in her sixties in good health and CMV-seronegative. The gene calls are TRBV7-2 and TRBJ1-5; D might be TRBD1 (6 bases). The sample consisted of PBMCs. The CDR3 sequence is CASSSSWGGSNQPQHF. The CDR3 DNA is TGTGCCAGCAGCTCGTCGTGGGGGGGCTCCAATCAGCCCCAGCATTTT.